These T cell receptor beta chains were read from a single sample in a study of cytomegalovirus exposure and HLA in healthy donors. TCRdb's table, derived via immunoSEQ multiplex PCR, lists solely in-frame clones and lacks some. The table shows about 220,000 clones, with about 91% occurring only once. Specimen: PBMCs. The receptors shown here come from a woman under 30 in good health and CMV-seronegative. CDR3s include the opening cysteine and the closing phenylalanine or tryptophan. The D gene is left open where the match is weak. Only some rows state a clone size, as once, few, many or a class for expanded clones.

j_call clone_size d_call v_call cdr3_nt cdr3_aa
TRBJ1-1 . . TRBV11-2 TGTGCCAGCAGCTTTAGAGGCCAGGGGACTGAAGCTTTCTTT CASSFRGQGTEAFF
TRBJ1-2 . TRBD1 TRBV6-4 TGTGCCAGCACACAGGACAGGGTGTATGGCTACACCTTC CASTQDRVYGYTF
TRBJ2-3 . TRBD2 TRBV2 TGTGCCAGCAGAGGACTAGCGGATCTCACAGATACGCAGTATTTT CASRGLADLTDTQYF
TRBJ1-1 . . TRBV5-4 TGTGCCAGCAGCGCGCTCGGGGGAACTGAAGCTTTCTTT CASSALGGTEAFF
TRBJ2-7 . . TRBV7-2 TGTGCCAGCAGCTCGCGCCGGGCGGGGATCCCCAACGAGCAGTACTTC CASSSRRAGIPNEQYF
TRBJ1-2 few TRBD1 TRBV2 TGTGCCAGCAGTGGGGACAGGGGAGGCTACACCTTC CASSGDRGGYTF
TRBJ1-5 . . TRBV19 TGTGCCAGTAGTATTGAGAGATCCAATCAGCCCCAGCATTTT CASSIERSNQPQHF
TRBJ2-1 once TRBD2 TRBV19 TGTGCCAGTAGTATCAACAGCGGGACCACCTACAATGAGCAGTTCTTC CASSINSGTTYNEQFF
TRBJ2-7 . TRBD1 TRBV5-6 TGTGCCAGCAGCTTGGCTATACCGGACAGGTCGATCTCCTACGAGCAGTACTTC CASSLAIPDRSISYEQYF
TRBJ1-3 once TRBD1 TRBV29-1 TGCAGCGGTCGTCAGGGGGACTCTGGAAACACCATATATTTT CSGRQGDSGNTIYF
TRBJ2-1 . . TRBV5-1 TGCGCCAGCAGCTTGCGGTACGAAAATGAGCAGTTCTTC CASSLRYENEQFF
TRBJ2-3 few TRBD2 TRBV14 TGTGCCAGCAGCCAAGAGATTCCCCCCGGACTAGCGGGGATATCTAGCACAGATACGCAGTATTTT CASSQEIPPGLAGISSTDTQYF
TRBJ2-1 . TRBD2 TRBV5-1 TGCGCCAGCAGCTTGTTAGCGGGAGAACAAGAGCAGTTCTTC CASSLLAGEQEQFF
TRBJ2-5 . . TRBV2 TGTGCCAGCAGTGAAATTGGAAGGAGGACTGGGGAGACCCAGTACTTC CASSEIGRRTGETQYF
TRBJ2-5 . . TRBV30 TGTGCCTGGGGAGGACAGTGGCCCCGACCCGAGACCCAGTACTTC CAWGGQWPRPETQYF
TRBJ1-1 . . TRBV28 TGTGCCAGCAGTTCTGGGACTTCCCGTGGAGCTTTCTTT CASSSGTSRGAFF
TRBJ2-7 once . TRBV30 TGTGCCTGGAGTGTAGGGGGTACCTACGAGCAGTACTTC CAWSVGGTYEQYF
TRBJ1-4 . . TRBV6-5 TGTGCCAGCAGTTACTTGACGGGGGATGAAAAACTGTTTTTT CASSYLTGDEKLFF
TRBJ2-7 . TRBD1 TRBV5-1 TGCGCCAGCAGGTTAACAGGGGATGAGCAGTACTTC CASRLTGDEQYF
TRBJ2-3 . . TRBV28 TGTGCCAGCACGAGCACAGATACGCAGTATTTT CASTSTDTQYF
TRBJ1-5 many . TRBV6-4 TGTGCCAGCAGTGACACACTTGGACGGGATAGCAATCAGCCCCAGCATTTT CASSDTLGRDSNQPQHF
TRBJ2-3 . TRBD2 TRBV9 TGTGCCAGCAGCGAAACTAGCGGGGTAAGCACAGATACGCAGTATTTT CASSETSGVSTDTQYF
TRBJ2-3 . . TRBV19 TGTGCCAGTAGTTATAGCGCAGATACGCAGTATTTT CASSYSADTQYF
TRBJ2-5 . . TRBV7-2 TGTGCCAGCAGTTGGGGACAAGAAATGCAGACCCAGTACTTC CASSWGQEMQTQYF
TRBJ2-1 . TRBD2 TRBV27 TGTGCCAGCAGTTTATCGGGGGGGACCTACAATGAGCAGTTCTTC CASSLSGGTYNEQFF
TRBJ1-5 . . TRBV4-1 TGCGCCAGCAGCCACGAACTCGGACCACACAGGAAGCCCCAGCATTTT CASSHELGPHRKPQHF
TRBJ2-2 . . TRBV11-2 TGTGCCAGCAGCTTATATGGGGAGCTGTTTTTT CASSLYGELFF
TRBJ2-1 . . TRBV5-1 TGCGCCAGCAGCTTGGATGGTAGCTTTCCGAACAATGAGCAGTTCTTC CASSLDGSFPNNEQFF
TRBJ1-1 . . TRBV7-8 TGTGCCAGCAGCTTAGCCCCCCAGAGGATGAACACTGAAGCTTTCTTT CASSLAPQRMNTEAFF
TRBJ2-7 . . TRBV5-4 TGTGCCAGCAGCTCCCGTGTCGGCCGGGCCTACGAGCAGTACTTC CASSSRVGRAYEQYF
TRBJ1-2 . . TRBV18 TGTGCCACCTACGCGGGGGAGTCCCGAGCGGGCTACACCTTC CATYAGESRAGYTF
TRBJ2-3 . TRBD2 TRBV19 TGTGCCAGTAGTCCCCTAGCGGGCGGGAGTCGGGATACGCAGTATTTT CASSPLAGGSRDTQYF
TRBJ1-1 . TRBD1 TRBV9 TGTGCCAGCAGCTCTACCGGGACAGGGCTCCGTGCTTTCTTT CASSSTGTGLRAFF
TRBJ2-7 . . TRBV28 TGTGCCAGCAGTGAGTTGGGGAGCTCCTACGAGCAGTACTTC CASSELGSSYEQYF
TRBJ1-1 . . TRBV19 TGTGCCAGTAGTGCTCCGGGAACGAACACTGAAGCTTTCTTT CASSAPGTNTEAFF
TRBJ2-2 once . TRBV29-1 TGCAGCGTTGATACAGGGAACACCGGGGAGCTGTTTTTT CSVDTGNTGELFF
TRBJ2-7 . . TRBV4-1 TGCGCCAGCAGCCACAAACTAGTTCAACCCTACGAGCAGTACTTC CASSHKLVQPYEQYF
TRBJ2-3 . . TRBV12-2 TGTGCAAGTCGCTTAGCTGCCCTCCAAAGGGGGACGTATACAGATACGCAGTATTTT CASRLAALQRGTYTDTQYF